The 21 T cell receptor beta chains below were found in one sample sequenced in a study of cytomegalovirus exposure and HLA in healthy donors. A multiplex PCR was run with 60 Vbeta primers and 13 Jbeta primers. Only in-frame clones appear in the TCRdb table, and some are missing; sequencing was by immunoSEQ multiplex PCR. The sample shows roughly 150,000 clones, around 75% of them seen only once. Sequences were obtained from PBMCs. The receptor set was obtained from a man in his late teens or twenties in good health and CMV-seropositive.

The chain employs TRBV29-1 and TRBJ1-2, with a weak D call TRBD1 (6 bases). Germline lookup yields CDR1 SQVTM and CDR2 ANQGSEA. This CDR3 has 11 amino acids. The germline V and J ends were trimmed by 6 bases and 8 bases, with 13 bases remaining between them. The chain's CDR3 is CSVVGTQGYTF. As DNA, the CDR3 is TGCAGCGTGGTTGGGACACAAGGCTACACCTTC.

J is TRBJ2-5 and V is TRBV5-6; tentatively, D is TRBD1 (5 bases). V was trimmed by 0 bases and J by 2 bases, leaving 17 bases between them. In germline, CDR1 is SGHDT, CDR2 YYEEEE. CDR3 length: 17 amino acids. The CDR3 protein is CASSLALSGMGQETQYF. CDR3 coding DNA: TGTGCCAGCAGCTTGGCCTTGTCAGGGATGGGACAAGAGACCCAGTACTTC.

The chain carries TRBV7-9 and TRBJ2-7; TRBD2 aligns across 7 bases. The CDR3 totals 17 residues. The germline CDR1 and CDR2 sequences are SEHNR and FQNEAQ (reference sequence). V lost 7 bases and J lost 4; bases outside the gene matches: 19. Here the CDR3 reads CASTFRSGEGSGYEQYF. As DNA, the CDR3 is TGTGCCAGCACCTTTAGATCGGGGGAGGGTTCTGGTTACGAGCAGTACTTC.

CDR3 sequence: CASGLIGVNTGELFF. The CDR3 bases are TGTGCCAGCGGTCTTATCGGGGTTAACACCGGGGAGCTGTTTTTT. This chain connects TRBV27 to TRBJ2-2; D is perhaps TRBD2 (5 bases). CDR1 and CDR2 from the germline V gene are MNHEY and SMNVEV (reference sequence). There are 15 residues in the CDR3. V was pared by 8 bases and J by 2 bases, with 15 bases between.

This clone has a handful of counts. This CDR3 is CASSPSQTDTQYF. The CDR3 nucleotides read TGTGCCAGCAGCCCATCCCAGACAGATACGCAGTATTTT. This chain connects TRBV7-6 to TRBJ2-3; D is unclear. The CDR3 extends over 13 amino acids. Germline CDR1 and CDR2: SGHVS and FNYEAQ. V was clipped by 5 bases and J by 3 bases, with 9 bases between them. Based on the CDR3 plus reference TRBV7-6 and TRBJ2-3, the full variable domain is GAGVSQSPRYKVTKRGQDVALRCDPISGHVSLYWYRQALGQGPEFLTYFNYEAQQDKSGLPNDRFSAERPEGSISTLTIQRTEQRDSAMYRCASSPSQTDTQYFGPGTRLTVL.

V is TRBV6-1 and J is TRBJ2-7; TRBD2 matches 10 bases. CDR1 is MNHNS and CDR2 is SASEGT in the germline V gene. J was trimmed by 6 bases and V by 2 bases; bases with no gene match: 7. This CDR3 is built from 15 residues. CDR3 nucleotide sequence: TGTGCCAGCAGTGAATTTGGACTAGCGGAAGGCGAGCAGTACTTC. Translation gives CASSEFGLAEGEQYF.

The rearrangement links TRBV10-2 to TRBJ2-1, with D possibly being TRBD2 (6 bases). Deletions cut 4 bases from V and 5 bases from J, with 21 bases between. The CDR3 runs 17 residues. Per the germline V gene, CDR1 is WSHSY and CDR2 is SAAADI. CDR3 nucleotide sequence: TGCGCCAGCAGTGCGCACTCCGGAGGGGTCTCGGACAATGAGCAGTTCTTC. Encoded protein: CASSAHSGGVSDNEQFF.

Here the CDR3 reads CASSTWPRQGHYNEQFF. DNA for the CDR3: TGTGCCAGTAGTACTTGGCCTCGACAGGGGCACTACAATGAGCAGTTCTTC. This chain connects TRBV19 to TRBJ2-1; 8 positions match TRBD1. Germline trimming cut 4 bases from V and 3 bases from J; bases unmatched to any gene: 11. This CDR3 has 17 amino acids. In germline, CDR1 is LNHDA, CDR2 SQIVND (reference sequence).

This chain connects TRBV4-1 to TRBJ2-5; tentative D call: TRBD1 (5 bases). Trimming removed 3 bases at V and 4 bases at J, with 12 bases between. Germline-derived CDR1 and CDR2 are MGHRA and YSYEKL. The CDR3 length is 14 residues. CDR3 sequence: CASSHVTAAETQYF. The CDR3 DNA follows: TGCGCCAGCAGCCATGTGACAGCAGCAGAGACCCAGTACTTC.

This chain uses TRBV28 with TRBJ2-5, with D unresolved. Trimming shortened V by 1 base and J by 1 base, and 10 bases separated the two germline ends. Germline V gene lookup returns CDR1 MDHEN and CDR2 SYDVKM. CDR3 length equals 15 residues. This chain's CDR3 is CASSLSSGTQETQYF. The CDR3 DNA reads as TGTGCCAGCAGTTTATCTTCGGGTACCCAAGAGACCCAGTACTTC.

The chain recombines TRBV6-5 with TRBJ2-3; 7 bases are shared with TRBD1. CDR1 and CDR2 (germline): MNHEY, SVGAGI. The J segment lost 5 bases and the V segment lost 4 bases, leaving 12 bases of the junction unmatched. The CDR3 is 16 amino acids. The CDR3 nucleotides read TGTGCCAGCAGTTTGGTGACAGGGTCGATGCTAGATACGCAGTATTTT. Translation: CASSLVTGSMLDTQYF.

The chain is built from TRBV29-1 and TRBJ1-2; weak D call: TRBD1 (5 bases). Germline V gene data show CDR1 as SQVTM and CDR2 as ANQGSEA. The CDR3 is 14 residues long. Trimming removed 1 base at V and 4 bases at J, with 13 bases between. The DNA for the CDR3 is TGCAGCGTTGAAGCTGGGAGGACAACCTATGGCTACACCTTC. Its protein is CSVEAGRTTYGYTF.

This clone was detected a few times. This chain links TRBV6-6 with TRBJ1-1; D uncertain. Germline V CDR1 and CDR2: MNHNY, SVGAGI (reference sequence). V dropped 7 bases and J dropped 2 bases, with 11 bases sitting between them. The CDR3 consists of 13 residues. Written as DNA, the CDR3 is TGTGCCAGCAAAGGCGGGATAAACACTGAAGCTTTCTTT. Translating gives CASKGGINTEAFF.

V usage is TRBV5-1 and J usage is TRBJ2-1, with a tentative D call TRBD2 (7 bases). Germline values: CDR1 SGHRS, CDR2 YFSETQ. Trimming took off 0 bases at V and 6 bases at J, with 13 bases between the two ends. CDR3 length: 15 amino acids. The CDR3 DNA follows: TGCGCCAGCAGCTTGGTATTAGGGGGGGCCAATGAGCAGTTCTTC. Translation gives CASSLVLGGANEQFF.

The chain uses TRBV5-4 and TRBJ2-1, with TRBD1 matching 7 bases. The CDR3 contains 15 residues. V trimming: 3 bases; J trimming: 0 bases; junction bases outside the gene matches: 3. Germline V gene lookup returns CDR1 SGHNT and CDR2 YYREEE (reference sequence). The CDR3 reads CASSYRDSSYNEQFF. In nucleotides, the CDR3 is TGTGCCAGCAGCTACCGGGACAGCTCCTACAATGAGCAGTTCTTC.

The rearrangement links TRBV7-2 to TRBJ1-5; 12 bases agree with TRBD1. V lost 6 bases, J lost 5 bases, and 5 bases stayed unmatched. This CDR3 region has 15 residues. Germline loops: CDR1 SGHTA, CDR2 FQGNSA. CDR3 in amino acids: CASRSGQGAHQPQHF. CDR3 in DNA: TGTGCCAGCAGATCGGGACAGGGGGCGCATCAGCCCCAGCATTTT.

CDR3 sequence (DNA): TGTGCCAGCAGCTCCACGGGGGGGGCCTCCTACGAGCAGTACTTC. Its translation: CASSSTGGASYEQYF. V is TRBV7-6 and J is TRBJ2-7, with 8 bases identical to TRBD2. With 4 bases clipped from V and 0 bases from J, the junction kept 5 bases outside the gene matches. The germline V gene encodes CDR1 SGHVS and CDR2 FNYEAQ. This CDR3 has 15 residues.

The genes are TRBV30 and TRBJ2-3; D is perhaps TRBD2 (6 bases). V was clipped by 4 bases and J by 7 bases, with 15 bases between them. Germline CDR1 and CDR2: GTSNPN and SVGIG (reference sequence). CDR3 length: 13 amino acids. CDR3 DNA sequence: TGTGCCTGGAAGCGGTTGGGGGGTTATACGCAGTATTTT. Its translation: CAWKRLGGYTQYF.

The CDR3 loop is CSAHTDTQYF. The CDR3 coding sequence is TGCAGTGCTCACACAGATACGCAGTATTTT. J is TRBJ2-3 and V is TRBV20-1, with D uncertain. Germline V gene sequence: CDR1 DFQATT, CDR2 SNEGSKA (reference sequence). Trimming removed 5 bases at V and 2 bases at J, with 2 bases between. The CDR3 sequence is 10 residues long.

V gene TRBV19 combines with J gene TRBJ2-5, with D maybe TRBD2 (5 bases). The CDR3 has 13 residues. Germline CDR1 reads LNHDA; CDR2 reads SQIVND (reference sequence). With 6 bases removed from V and 9 bases from J, the gap between germline ends came to 17 bases. The DNA of the CDR3 is TGTGCCAGTAGCACGGACCCGACGAGGGCCCAGTACTTC. It is translated as CASSTDPTRAQYF.

CDR3 loop: CASSAQTGLGTEAFF. In DNA, the CDR3 is TGTGCCAGCAGTGCCCAAACAGGGTTGGGCACTGAAGCTTTCTTT. V gene TRBV6-1 combines with J gene TRBJ1-1, with D possibly being TRBD1 (6 bases). Trimming took off 4 bases at V and 4 bases at J, with 16 bases between the two ends. The CDR3 length is 15 residues. In germline, CDR1 is MNHNS, CDR2 SASEGT.